The clone carrying this T cell receptor beta chain has just one count. This entry is derived from a study of blood T cell repertoires in COVID-19. V was trimmed by 2 bases and J by 2 bases, leaving 12 bases between them. Germline CDR1 and CDR2: KGHSH and LQKENI. This CDR3 is 16 amino acids long. Assay used: immunoSEQ multiplex PCR; TCRdb lists only in-frame clones, some missing. The sample yields about 65,000 clones, approximately 93% seen once. The chain has TRBV18 and TRBJ1-4, with D perhaps matching TRBD1 (5 bases). Sequences were obtained from peripheral blood. This clonotype originated in a man in his 70s with active COVID-19. In DNA, the CDR3 is TGTGCCAGCTCACCAGGAGATAGACAGACTAATGAAAAACTGTTTTTT. Translated, it gives CASSPGDRQTNEKLFF.